Listed below are T cell receptor beta chains from one sample, sequenced in a study of T-cell reconstitution after alpha-beta-depleted transplantation in children. TCRdb passed the PCR reads through MiXCR, listing each CDR3 protein once. The sample lists 240,000 or so distinct CDR3 sequences, around 12% occurring once. The specimen comprised PBMCs from the stem cell graft donor, sampled from the stem cell graft. The receptors were gathered from a human donor who donated a stem cell graft to a child with acute lymphoblastic leukemia. CDR3s include the opening cysteine and the closing phenylalanine or tryptophan. Fields, in order: CDR3 DNA, CDR3 protein, clone size, V gene, J gene, D gene. A D gene is named only where the DNA matches it firmly. Clone sizes are given selectively: once, few, many, or a class where the clone is expanded.

cdr3_nt: TGTGCCAGCAGTAGGTTGGGACAGTTTAACTATGGCTACACCTTC
cdr3_aa: CASSRLGQFNYGYTF
clone_size: many
v_call: TRBV12-3/TRBV12-4
j_call: TRBJ1-2
d_call: TRBD1

cdr3_nt: TGTGCCAGCACGGGGAGAGAAGAGACCCAGTACTTC
cdr3_aa: CASTGREETQYF
clone_size: many
v_call: TRBV25-1
j_call: TRBJ2-5
d_call: .

cdr3_nt: TGCAGCGTGGGACGGTCGAACACTGAAGCTTTCTTT
cdr3_aa: CSVGRSNTEAFF
clone_size: .
v_call: TRBV29-1
j_call: TRBJ1-1
d_call: .

cdr3_nt: TGTGCCAGCAGCTTGGTTACGGATACGCAGTATTTT
cdr3_aa: CASSLVTDTQYF
clone_size: many
v_call: TRBV5-6
j_call: TRBJ2-3
d_call: .

cdr3_nt: TGTGCCAGCAGCCGGACTAGCGGGGGAGGAGAGACCCAGTACTTC
cdr3_aa: CASSRTSGGGETQYF
clone_size: many
v_call: TRBV7-2
j_call: TRBJ2-5
d_call: TRBD2

cdr3_nt: TGTGCCAGATCTCGGACCGGAAACCGGGGCAATCAGCCCCAGCATTTT
cdr3_aa: CARSRTGNRGNQPQHF
clone_size: .
v_call: TRBV19
j_call: TRBJ1-5
d_call: .

cdr3_nt: TGTGCCAGCAGCTCACAGGCGCTTTCTAACAATGAGCAGTTCTTC
cdr3_aa: CASSSQALSNNEQFF
clone_size: .
v_call: TRBV7-2
j_call: TRBJ2-1
d_call: .

cdr3_nt: TGTGCCAGCAGCAGACGGGACAAACTTCAAGCTTTCTTT
cdr3_aa: CASSRRDKLQAFF
clone_size: many
v_call: TRBV7-2
j_call: TRBJ1-1
d_call: .

cdr3_nt: TGTGCCAGCAGCCAAGCGGCCCCAAAGGAGCAGTTCTTC
cdr3_aa: CASSQAAPKEQFF
clone_size: .
v_call: TRBV14
j_call: TRBJ2-1
d_call: .

cdr3_nt: TGTGCCAGCAGTTTCTTAGCGGGAGTCGAAACCGGGGAGCTGTTTTTT
cdr3_aa: CASSFLAGVETGELFF
clone_size: many
v_call: TRBV28
j_call: TRBJ2-2
d_call: TRBD2

cdr3_nt: TGTGCCAGCAGTTTTGGGGGGACCAAGGTTCAGCCCCAGCATTTT
cdr3_aa: CASSFGGTKVQPQHF
clone_size: many
v_call: TRBV12-3/TRBV12-4
j_call: TRBJ1-5
d_call: .

cdr3_nt: TGCAGTGCTAGAGCAATCGGGGAACCCTACGAGCAGTACTTC
cdr3_aa: CSARAIGEPYEQYF
clone_size: few
v_call: TRBV20-1
j_call: TRBJ2-7
d_call: .

cdr3_nt: TGCAGCGTTGACTACCCCAGCACAGATACGCAGTATTTT
cdr3_aa: CSVDYPSTDTQYF
clone_size: many
v_call: TRBV29-1
j_call: TRBJ2-3
d_call: .

cdr3_nt: TGTGCCAGCAGTTTGACAGTTGCCTACGAGCAGTACTTC
cdr3_aa: CASSLTVAYEQYF
clone_size: many
v_call: TRBV6-6
j_call: TRBJ2-7
d_call: .

cdr3_nt: TGTGCCAGCAGCGTCTCCAGCGGGGGGCTTGCGTACAATGAGCAGTTCTTC
cdr3_aa: CASSVSSGGLAYNEQFF
clone_size: many
v_call: TRBV9
j_call: TRBJ2-1
d_call: TRBD2

cdr3_nt: TGTGCCAGCAGTTTTGCCGGGACTAGGTCTGCCATTCAGTACTTC
cdr3_aa: CASSFAGTRSAIQYF
clone_size: many
v_call: TRBV12-3/TRBV12-4
j_call: TRBJ2-4
d_call: TRBD2

cdr3_nt: TGTGCCAGCAGCCCGCAGGGCTCAGATACGCAGTATTTT
cdr3_aa: CASSPQGSDTQYF
clone_size: many
v_call: TRBV5-5
j_call: TRBJ2-3
d_call: .

cdr3_nt: TGCAGTGCCTCAAGGGCCAAAGCCCAGCCCCAGCATTTT
cdr3_aa: CSASRAKAQPQHF
clone_size: .
v_call: TRBV20-1
j_call: TRBJ1-5
d_call: .

cdr3_nt: TGTGCCAGCAGCCCACCAAGGGCCGGAGGAGAGACCCAGTACTTC
cdr3_aa: CASSPPRAGGETQYF
clone_size: many
v_call: TRBV9
j_call: TRBJ2-5
d_call: .

cdr3_nt: TGTGCCAGCAGCTTAAAGGCCGGCTCCGGTTCACCCCTCCACTTT
cdr3_aa: CASSLKAGSGSPLHF
clone_size: .
v_call: TRBV7-9
j_call: TRBJ1-6
d_call: .

cdr3_nt: TGTGCCAGCAGCGTAGTGGGGGGTGGCAATGAGCAGTTCTTC
cdr3_aa: CASSVVGGGNEQFF
clone_size: many
v_call: TRBV9
j_call: TRBJ2-1
d_call: .

cdr3_nt: TGTGCCAGCAGTGTACCGGGACAGGGGCACAGTCAGCCCCAGCATTTT
cdr3_aa: CASSVPGQGHSQPQHF
clone_size: many
v_call: TRBV28
j_call: TRBJ1-5
d_call: TRBD1

cdr3_nt: TGTGCCAGCAGTCCGTCGACACCCTACGAGCAGTACTTC
cdr3_aa: CASSPSTPYEQYF
clone_size: many
v_call: TRBV27
j_call: TRBJ2-7
d_call: .

cdr3_nt: TGCGCCAGCAGCTCCGGCGGGGCGGGGCCTTACAATGAGCAGTTCTTC
cdr3_aa: CASSSGGAGPYNEQFF
clone_size: many
v_call: TRBV5-1
j_call: TRBJ2-1
d_call: .

cdr3_nt: TGCGCCAGCAGCCCAGAGGGTCGGGGTGGACGCTATGGCTACACCTTC
cdr3_aa: CASSPEGRGGRYGYTF
clone_size: many
v_call: TRBV5-1
j_call: TRBJ1-2
d_call: .

cdr3_nt: TGTGCCACCAGCAGAGCGACTAGCGGCAATGAGCAGTTCTTC
cdr3_aa: CATSRATSGNEQFF
clone_size: many
v_call: TRBV15
j_call: TRBJ2-1
d_call: TRBD2

cdr3_nt: TGTGCCTGGAGTGTGAAGGTGAACACTGAAGCTTTCTTT
cdr3_aa: CAWSVKVNTEAFF
clone_size: .
v_call: TRBV30
j_call: TRBJ1-1
d_call: .

cdr3_nt: TGTGCCAGCAGTCCGATAGGACAAGTTGAATCCTATGGCTACACCTTC
cdr3_aa: CASSPIGQVESYGYTF
clone_size: many
v_call: TRBV28
j_call: TRBJ1-2
d_call: .

cdr3_nt: TGTGCCAGCAGCTTGTCCCCGGGACAGGGGCACTATGGCTACACCTTC
cdr3_aa: CASSLSPGQGHYGYTF
clone_size: many
v_call: TRBV7-2
j_call: TRBJ1-2
d_call: TRBD1

cdr3_nt: TGTGCCAGCACCATGGAAGGGACTGCCTCCTACGAGCAGTACTTC
cdr3_aa: CASTMEGTASYEQYF
clone_size: many
v_call: TRBV28
j_call: TRBJ2-7
d_call: .

cdr3_nt: TGCGCCAGCGCCCCGGGACACGCCAATGAAAAACTGTTTTTT
cdr3_aa: CASAPGHANEKLFF
clone_size: many
v_call: TRBV4-1
j_call: TRBJ1-4
d_call: .

cdr3_nt: TGCAGCGTTGAAGCGGCGGATAACACAGATACGCAGTATTTT
cdr3_aa: CSVEAADNTDTQYF
clone_size: many
v_call: TRBV29-1
j_call: TRBJ2-3
d_call: .

cdr3_nt: TGCGCCAGCAGCCAAGTACTGGGCTCTGGAAACACCATATATTTT
cdr3_aa: CASSQVLGSGNTIYF
clone_size: many
v_call: TRBV4-3
j_call: TRBJ1-3
d_call: .

cdr3_nt: TGCAGCGTTGAAGTTCGAGACAGCCACCAAGAGACCCAGTACTTC
cdr3_aa: CSVEVRDSHQETQYF
clone_size: many
v_call: TRBV29-1
j_call: TRBJ2-5
d_call: .

cdr3_nt: TGCAGCGTTAAACCGGGACTAGCGGATACCTACGAGCAGTACTTC
cdr3_aa: CSVKPGLADTYEQYF
clone_size: many
v_call: TRBV29-1
j_call: TRBJ2-7
d_call: TRBD2

cdr3_nt: TGTGCCAGCAGCCCTGAAAACTACGAGCAGTACTTC
cdr3_aa: CASSPENYEQYF
clone_size: many
v_call: TRBV11-2
j_call: TRBJ2-7
d_call: .

cdr3_nt: TGCAGCGTTGATCCCGGGACAGGGGTCGGTACGCAGTATTTT
cdr3_aa: CSVDPGTGVGTQYF
clone_size: many
v_call: TRBV29-1
j_call: TRBJ2-3
d_call: TRBD1

cdr3_nt: TGTGCCAGCAGTTACCGCAACAGGGCCGCTAGCTCCTACGAGCAGTACTTC
cdr3_aa: CASSYRNRAASSYEQYF
clone_size: many
v_call: TRBV6-5
j_call: TRBJ2-7
d_call: .

cdr3_nt: TGTGCCACCAGCAGAGCTCGCGGGGGGTATGAAAAACTGTTTTTT
cdr3_aa: CATSRARGGYEKLFF
clone_size: few
v_call: TRBV15
j_call: TRBJ1-4
d_call: .

cdr3_nt: TGTGCCAGCTCACTATCTCTCTCATCCGACAGCTCTGGAAACACCATATATTTT
cdr3_aa: CASSLSLSSDSSGNTIYF
clone_size: .
v_call: TRBV18
j_call: TRBJ1-3
d_call: .

cdr3_nt: TGCAGTGCTAGGGGACCGACGAGGGAAACTAACTATGGCTACACCTTC
cdr3_aa: CSARGPTRETNYGYTF
clone_size: many
v_call: TRBV20-1
j_call: TRBJ1-2
d_call: .

cdr3_nt: TGTGCCAGCAGTTACTCTGGCCAGCCCCATGGCTACACCTTC
cdr3_aa: CASSYSGQPHGYTF
clone_size: many
v_call: TRBV6-5
j_call: TRBJ1-2
d_call: .

cdr3_nt: TGTGCCAGCAGCTTTAAGGGAGATACGCAGTATTTT
cdr3_aa: CASSFKGDTQYF
clone_size: .
v_call: TRBV7-2
j_call: TRBJ2-3
d_call: .

cdr3_nt: TGCAGCGTTGAAGTTTTCCGGGGTAGCGGGGGGCCGCTGGCGCTAGGTGAGCAGTTCTTC
cdr3_aa: CSVEVFRGSGGPLALGEQFF
clone_size: many
v_call: TRBV29-1
j_call: TRBJ2-1
d_call: TRBD2

cdr3_nt: TGCGCCAGCAGTTGGACTAGCGGGACCTACGAGCAGTACTTC
cdr3_aa: CASSWTSGTYEQYF
clone_size: once
v_call: TRBV5-1
j_call: TRBJ2-7
d_call: TRBD2

cdr3_nt: TGTGCCAGCAGTCCGCCGGGCGGATGGACTGAAGCTTTCTTT
cdr3_aa: CASSPPGGWTEAFF
clone_size: many
v_call: TRBV12-3/TRBV12-4
j_call: TRBJ1-1
d_call: .

cdr3_nt: TGCAGTGCTGCTAGGGGCAGGGTCCCCTACCAAGAGACCCAGTACTTC
cdr3_aa: CSAARGRVPYQETQYF
clone_size: many
v_call: TRBV20-1
j_call: TRBJ2-5
d_call: .

cdr3_nt: TGCGCCAGCGCCCGGTCTCCGGGACTAGCGGGAGATGAGCAGTTCTTC
cdr3_aa: CASARSPGLAGDEQFF
clone_size: few
v_call: TRBV5-1
j_call: TRBJ2-1
d_call: TRBD2

cdr3_nt: TGTGCCAGCAGCGTACGTGGAGATACGCAGTATTTT
cdr3_aa: CASSVRGDTQYF
clone_size: many
v_call: TRBV9
j_call: TRBJ2-3
d_call: .

cdr3_nt: TGCGCCAGCAGCTCTCTCGGGACAGGGGGTCACGAGCAGTACTTC
cdr3_aa: CASSSLGTGGHEQYF
clone_size: many
v_call: TRBV5-1
j_call: TRBJ2-7
d_call: TRBD1

cdr3_nt: TGTGCCAGCAGCCTGCGGGGGGATGCCTACGAGCAGTACTTC
cdr3_aa: CASSLRGDAYEQYF
clone_size: many
v_call: TRBV28
j_call: TRBJ2-7
d_call: TRBD2

cdr3_nt: TGTGCCAGCAGCCGGGGGTGGGGGTCCCCCTACGAGCAGTACTTC
cdr3_aa: CASSRGWGSPYEQYF
clone_size: .
v_call: TRBV11-2
j_call: TRBJ2-7
d_call: .

cdr3_nt: TGTGCCAGCAGATCGGACCAGGGCGCTGAGAATTCACCCCTCCACTTT
cdr3_aa: CASRSDQGAENSPLHF
clone_size: many
v_call: TRBV25-1
j_call: TRBJ1-6
d_call: .

cdr3_nt: TGCGCCAGCAGCCAAGGCCGGGACAGGGTTTTGCATGAGCAGTTCTTC
cdr3_aa: CASSQGRDRVLHEQFF
clone_size: many
v_call: TRBV4-3
j_call: TRBJ2-1
d_call: TRBD1

cdr3_nt: TGTGCCAGCAGCTTAGCCAGGGACTCGAGCGGTCCCACCGGGGAGCTGTTTTTT
cdr3_aa: CASSLARDSSGPTGELFF
clone_size: many
v_call: TRBV7-2
j_call: TRBJ2-2
d_call: .

cdr3_nt: TGCAGCGTTGAAAACACGGACGATTACAATGAGCAGTTCTTC
cdr3_aa: CSVENTDDYNEQFF
clone_size: few
v_call: TRBV29-1
j_call: TRBJ2-1
d_call: .

cdr3_nt: TGTGCCAGCAGTTCAAAAAACCCATATTACAATGAGCAGTTCTTC
cdr3_aa: CASSSKNPYYNEQFF
clone_size: many
v_call: TRBV6-2/TRBV6-3
j_call: TRBJ2-1
d_call: .

cdr3_nt: TGTGCCAGCAGCTTAAAAATTGGCTTCGGCAGGGTGGACACCGGGGAGCTGTTTTTT
cdr3_aa: CASSLKIGFGRVDTGELFF
clone_size: .
v_call: TRBV11-2
j_call: TRBJ2-2
d_call: .

cdr3_nt: TGTGCCATCAGTGTACGGGACGGACCAGGCGAGCAGTACTTC
cdr3_aa: CAISVRDGPGEQYF
clone_size: many
v_call: TRBV10-3
j_call: TRBJ2-7
d_call: .

cdr3_nt: TGTGCCAGCAGCTTAACTCTAGCGGGCTATGGCTACACCTTC
cdr3_aa: CASSLTLAGYGYTF
clone_size: .
v_call: TRBV7-6
j_call: TRBJ1-2
d_call: .